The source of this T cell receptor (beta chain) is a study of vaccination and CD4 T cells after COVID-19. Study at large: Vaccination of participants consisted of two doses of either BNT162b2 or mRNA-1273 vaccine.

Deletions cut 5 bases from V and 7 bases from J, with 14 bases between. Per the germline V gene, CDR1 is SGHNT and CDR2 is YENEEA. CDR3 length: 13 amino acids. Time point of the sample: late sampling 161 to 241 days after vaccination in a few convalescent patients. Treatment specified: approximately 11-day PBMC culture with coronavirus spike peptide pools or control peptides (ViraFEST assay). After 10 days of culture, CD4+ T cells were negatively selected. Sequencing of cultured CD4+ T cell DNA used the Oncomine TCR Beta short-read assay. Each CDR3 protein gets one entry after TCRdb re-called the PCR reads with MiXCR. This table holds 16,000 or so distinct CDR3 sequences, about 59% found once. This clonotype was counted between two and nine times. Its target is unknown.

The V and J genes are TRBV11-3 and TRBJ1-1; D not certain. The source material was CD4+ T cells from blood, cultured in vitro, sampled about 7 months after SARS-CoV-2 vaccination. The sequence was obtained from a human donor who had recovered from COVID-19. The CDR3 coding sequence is TGTGCCAGCAGCGCCAGTAGCTATGTTGAAGCTTTCTTT. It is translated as CASSASSYVEAFF.